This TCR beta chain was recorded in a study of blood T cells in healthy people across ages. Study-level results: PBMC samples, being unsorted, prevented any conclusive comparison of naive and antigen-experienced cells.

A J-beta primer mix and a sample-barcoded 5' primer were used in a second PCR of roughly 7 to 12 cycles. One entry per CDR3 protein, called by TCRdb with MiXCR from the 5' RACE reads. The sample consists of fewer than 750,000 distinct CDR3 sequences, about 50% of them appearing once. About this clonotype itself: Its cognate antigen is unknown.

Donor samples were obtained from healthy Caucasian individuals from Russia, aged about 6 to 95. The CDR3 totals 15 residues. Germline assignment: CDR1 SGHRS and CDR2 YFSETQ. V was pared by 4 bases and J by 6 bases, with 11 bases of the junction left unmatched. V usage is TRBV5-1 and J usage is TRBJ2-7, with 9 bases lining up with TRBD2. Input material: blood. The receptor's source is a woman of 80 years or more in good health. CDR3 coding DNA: TGCGCCAGCAGCCACGGACGAGCGGGAGGTCTCGAGCAGTACTTC. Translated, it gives CASSHGRAGGLEQYF.